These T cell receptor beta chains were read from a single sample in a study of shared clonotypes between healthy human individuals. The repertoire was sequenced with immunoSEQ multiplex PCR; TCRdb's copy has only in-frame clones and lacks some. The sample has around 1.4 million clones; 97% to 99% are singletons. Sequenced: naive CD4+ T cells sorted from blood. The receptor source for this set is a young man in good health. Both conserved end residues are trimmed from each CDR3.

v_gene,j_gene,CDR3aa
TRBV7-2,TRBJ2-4,ASSTGWERRNIQY
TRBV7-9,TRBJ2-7,ASSLDRIYSDEQY
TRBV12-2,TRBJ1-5,ASRSDRGLGQPQH
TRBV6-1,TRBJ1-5,ASRSGGAYDQPQH
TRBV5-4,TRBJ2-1,ASSLGGNAYNEQF
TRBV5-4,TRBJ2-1,ASTQGPSSSYNEQF
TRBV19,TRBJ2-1,ASSSQMGNEQF
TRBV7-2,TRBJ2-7,ASSLGWTSYEQY
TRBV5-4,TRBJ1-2,ASSLEGYGYT
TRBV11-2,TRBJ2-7,ASSPLGAGEQY
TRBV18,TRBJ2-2,ASSPGGSGELF
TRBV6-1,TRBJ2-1,ASILGLAGNNEQF
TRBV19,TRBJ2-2,ASSAGTANTGELF
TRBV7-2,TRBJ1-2,ASSASRDRGRSGYT
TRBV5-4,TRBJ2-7,ASSLVGQSYEQY
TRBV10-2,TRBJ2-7,ASSVLSGLEQY
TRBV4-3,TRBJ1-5,ASSQDSMGNQPQH
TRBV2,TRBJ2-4,ASSDGYKNIQY
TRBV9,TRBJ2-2,ASSPHSGRAGTGELF
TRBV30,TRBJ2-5,AWSTGSQETQY
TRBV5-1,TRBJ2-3,ASSLEGRPDTQY
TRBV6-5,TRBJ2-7,ASSGAYEQY
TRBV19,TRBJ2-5,ASSMLGAGRETQY
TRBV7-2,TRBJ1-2,ASSFLFGSDYGYT
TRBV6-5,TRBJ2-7,ASSRTSRTYEQY
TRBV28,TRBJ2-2,ASSKPGLADGELF
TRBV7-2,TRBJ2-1,ASSRDRDRSGQF
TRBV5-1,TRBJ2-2,ASSLAVPETGELF
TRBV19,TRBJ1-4,ASSRGGLNEKLF
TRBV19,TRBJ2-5,ASASQETQY
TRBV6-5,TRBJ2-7,ASSYSGGHSYEQY
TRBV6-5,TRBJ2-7,ASRPPSGAYEQY
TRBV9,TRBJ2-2,ASSVVNRLAGNTGELF
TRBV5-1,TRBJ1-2,ASSFAQRSYGYT
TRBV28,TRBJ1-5,ASSLLGTGVNQPQH
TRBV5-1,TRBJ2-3,ATQRGTARTDTQY
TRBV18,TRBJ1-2,ASSQPGQVVSGYT
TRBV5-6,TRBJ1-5,ASSLTGNQPQH
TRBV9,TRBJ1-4,ASSVGDSTNEKLF
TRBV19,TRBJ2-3,ASRKTQLSTDTQY
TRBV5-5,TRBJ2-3,ASSGGPTDTQY
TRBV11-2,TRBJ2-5,ASSARAFGAETQY
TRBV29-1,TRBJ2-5,SVDHSGTWETQY
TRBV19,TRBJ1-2,ASSIDTNYGYT
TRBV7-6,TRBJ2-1,ASSQNYNEQF
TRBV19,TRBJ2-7,ASSPLGTSGIMAYEQY
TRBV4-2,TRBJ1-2,ASSREPRDDYGYT
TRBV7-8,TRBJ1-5,ASSLDRIQPQH
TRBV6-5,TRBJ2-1,ATTWSYNEQF
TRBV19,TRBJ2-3,ASSILAGVTDTQY
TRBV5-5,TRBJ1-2,ASSLEFPDTYYGYT
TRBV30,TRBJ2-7,AWRQPGLAGLTPYEQY
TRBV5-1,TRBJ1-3,ASSQTPNSGNTIY
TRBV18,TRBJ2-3,ASSPRVGVTDTQY
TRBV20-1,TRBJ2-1,SARIYSEQF
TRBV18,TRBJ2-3,ASSPPGRGTDTQY
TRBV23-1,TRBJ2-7,ASSQVGLAGVGEQY